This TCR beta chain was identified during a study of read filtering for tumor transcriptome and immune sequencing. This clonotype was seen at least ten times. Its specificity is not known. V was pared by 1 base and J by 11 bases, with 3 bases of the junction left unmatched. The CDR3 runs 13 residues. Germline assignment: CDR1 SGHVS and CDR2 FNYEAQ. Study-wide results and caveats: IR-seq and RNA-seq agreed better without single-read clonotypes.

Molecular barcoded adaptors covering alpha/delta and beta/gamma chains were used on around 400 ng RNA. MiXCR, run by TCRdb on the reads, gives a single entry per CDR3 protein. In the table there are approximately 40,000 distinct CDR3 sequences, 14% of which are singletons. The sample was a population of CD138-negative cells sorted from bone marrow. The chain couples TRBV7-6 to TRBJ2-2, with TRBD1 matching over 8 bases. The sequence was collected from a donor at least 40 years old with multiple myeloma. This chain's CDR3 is CASSLGGQGELFF. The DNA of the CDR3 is TGTGCCAGCAGCTTAGGCGGACAGGGAGAGCTGTTTTTT.